This is a list of T cell receptor beta chains from one sample in a study of breast tumors, draining lymph nodes, adjacent tissues. Each CDR3 protein is one row after TCRdb ran MiXCR on the multiplex PCR reads. The sample has approximately 90,000 distinct CDR3 sequences; approximately 31% are singletons. The specimen sequenced was axillary lymph node tissue. Every receptor here comes from a female donor with breast cancer. Some clones in this sample may be carry-over from other donors' samples. CDR3s include the opening cysteine and the closing phenylalanine or tryptophan. The D gene is left open where the match is weak. A row's size may be missing; if present it is once, few, many or a size class.

size,J,V,D,DNA,CDR3
many,TRBJ2-2,TRBV18,.,TGTGCCAGCTCACCGCTTGGGGGAACGAACACCGGGGAGCTGTTTTTT,CASSPLGGTNTGELFF
many,TRBJ2-7,TRBV28,TRBD2,TGTGCCAGCAGAGGGACTAGCGTTCCCTCCGAGCAGTACTTC,CASRGTSVPSEQYF
many,TRBJ2-6,TRBV7-8,.,TGTGCCAGCAGCTTAGAGGCTTACGGGGCCAACGTCCTGACTTTC,CASSLEAYGANVLTF
.,TRBJ2-7,TRBV7-8,TRBD2,TGTGCCAGCAGCTTAAGGGTAGCGGGAGGGTCGAGCTCCTACGAGCAGTACTTC,CASSLRVAGGSSSYEQYF
many,TRBJ2-7,TRBV5-6,.,TGTGCCAGCAGCTTCTTGCCGAAGGAAACCTACGAGCAGTACTTC,CASSFLPKETYEQYF
.,TRBJ2-5,TRBV20-1,.,TGCAGTGCCACGTGGGAGACCCAGTACTTC,CSATWETQYF
many,TRBJ1-2,TRBV5-4,.,TGTGCCAGCAGCTTTGGTACAGGAAACTATGGCTACACCTTC,CASSFGTGNYGYTF
many,TRBJ2-4,TRBV7-2,.,TGTGCCAGCAGCACCCCGGCCCAGGGAAACATTCAGTACTTC,CASSTPAQGNIQYF
many,TRBJ2-3,TRBV30,.,TGTGCCTGGAGTCCCCAGACAGATACGCAGTATTTT,CAWSPQTDTQYF
many,TRBJ2-7,TRBV27,.,TGTGCCAGCAGTTTGGGGGCAGGGAAGGGATCCTACGAGCAGTACTTC,CASSLGAGKGSYEQYF
.,TRBJ2-2,TRBV15,.,TGTGCCACCAGAAGTGGAGAGGGGATCGGCACCGGGGAGCTGTTTTTT,CATRSGEGIGTGELFF
many,TRBJ2-7,TRBV3-1,TRBD1,TGTGCCAGCAGCCCAAGTAGGACAGGAACCTACGAGCAGTACTTC,CASSPSRTGTYEQYF
many,TRBJ2-5,TRBV29-1,.,TGCAGCGTTGCCGGGGGGCCCGGAGAGACCCAGTACTTC,CSVAGGPGETQYF
many,TRBJ2-1,TRBV19,.,TGTGCCAGTAGTGTTGGTGGGCCAAGCTCCTACAATGAGCAGTTCTTC,CASSVGGPSSYNEQFF
.,TRBJ2-7,TRBV6-2/TRBV6-3,.,TGTGCCAGCAGTCACGGCGCTGTGGGCATCCCCTCCTACGAGCAGTACTTC,CASSHGAVGIPSYEQYF
many,TRBJ2-3,TRBV20-1,TRBD2,TGCAGTGCCCCGAGGGCGGGAGGGAGTGATACGCAGTATTTT,CSAPRAGGSDTQYF
many,TRBJ2-5,TRBV5-1,.,TGCGCCAGCAGCTTGGGTGACATACCACAAGAGACCCAGTACTTC,CASSLGDIPQETQYF
many,TRBJ1-2,TRBV6-2/TRBV6-3,TRBD1,TGTGCCAGCAGTTACGTTTTGGGACAGGCTAACTATGGCTACACCTTC,CASSYVLGQANYGYTF
.,TRBJ2-5,TRBV5-1,TRBD2,TGCGCCAGCAGCCCTACAGGGGGTCAGACCAGCGGGAGGGCCAAGGGAGAGACCCAGTACTTC,CASSPTGGQTSGRAKGETQYF
many,TRBJ2-4,TRBV20-1,.,TGCAGTGCTCGTAGTGCAAACATTCAGTACTTC,CSARSANIQYF
.,TRBJ1-1,TRBV25-1,.,TGTGCCAGCACTGTGAACACTGAAGCTTTCTTT,CASTVNTEAFF
many,TRBJ1-2,TRBV14,.,TGTGCCAGCAGCCTCCGGGACGCAGATGGTTATGGCTACACCTTC,CASSLRDADGYGYTF
many,TRBJ2-3,TRBV24-1,TRBD2,TGTGCCACCAGCCCCGTTGACGGGAGGGGAGATACGCAGTATTTT,CATSPVDGRGDTQYF
many,TRBJ1-2,TRBV7-2,TRBD1,TGTGCCAGCAGCCAACAACAGGGGGCAGATGGCTACACCTTC,CASSQQQGADGYTF
many,TRBJ2-7,TRBV12-3/TRBV12-4,.,TGTGCCAGCAGTTTGGGGGAAACCTACGAGCAGTACTTC,CASSLGETYEQYF
.,TRBJ1-1,TRBV4-3,.,TGCGCCAGCAGGAGCGGGATATCGAACACTGAAGCTTTCTTT,CASRSGISNTEAFF
many,TRBJ2-3,TRBV10-1,.,TGCGCCAGTAGACAGTCTAGCACAGATACGCAGTATTTT,CASRQSSTDTQYF
few,TRBJ2-3,TRBV18,.,TGTGCCAGCTCACCACAGAAAGATACGCAGTATTTT,CASSPQKDTQYF
many,TRBJ2-5,TRBV20-1,.,TGCAGTGCTGTAGCGCACCAAGAGACCCAGTACTTC,CSAVAHQETQYF